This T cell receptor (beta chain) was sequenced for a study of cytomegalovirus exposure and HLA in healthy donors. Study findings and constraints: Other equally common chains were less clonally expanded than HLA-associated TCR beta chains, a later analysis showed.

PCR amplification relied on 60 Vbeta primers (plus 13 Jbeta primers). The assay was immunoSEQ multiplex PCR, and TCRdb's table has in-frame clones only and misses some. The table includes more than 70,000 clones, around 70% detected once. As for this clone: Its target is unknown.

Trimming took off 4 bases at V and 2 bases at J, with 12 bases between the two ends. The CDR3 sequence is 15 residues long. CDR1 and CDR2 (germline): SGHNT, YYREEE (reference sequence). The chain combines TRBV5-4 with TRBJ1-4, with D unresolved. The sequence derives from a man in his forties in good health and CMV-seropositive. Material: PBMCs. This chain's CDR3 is CASSPYRGTNEKLFF. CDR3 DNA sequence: TGTGCCAGCAGCCCCTACCGAGGGACTAATGAAAAACTGTTTTTT.